These 32 T cell receptor beta chains share one sample of origin, sequenced in a study of beta chain features in type 1 diabetes (dated by TCRdb to between 2017 and 2018). To prepare the library, the immunoSEQ multiplex PCR assay was applied. The entire isolated RNA was reverse transcribed using the High Capacity cDNA Reverse Transcription Kit, and thus expressed TCRB transcripts were sequenced. Held by TCRdb, this immuneACCESS table contains in-frame sequences only and omits some clones. Under half of the omission traces to an unresolved V gene where checked; the cause of the rest is unknown. The sample records about 140,000 clones, 9% to 10% of which are singletons. The ten largest clones represent 0.55% to 0.75% of the sample. Sequenced input: central memory CD4+ T cells from blood. Receptor source: a woman in her thirties or forties in good health.

The chain combines TRBV27 with TRBJ1-2, with D perhaps matching TRBD1 (6 bases). Germline lookup yields CDR1 MNHEY and CDR2 SMNVEV (reference sequence). The CDR3 extends over 14 amino acids. The germline V and J ends were trimmed by 9 bases and 4 bases, with 18 bases remaining between them. As DNA, the CDR3 is TGTGCCAGTGCCGCGGGGGCGGTGGGCTATGGCTACACCTTC. Encoded protein: CASAAGAVGYGYTF.

Here the CDR3 DNA reads TGTGCCAGCAGCACTAGCGGGGGCAGCTCCTACAATGAGCAGTTCTTC. It yields the protein CASSTSGGSSYNEQFF. V is TRBV5-4 and J is TRBJ2-1; 11 bases agree with TRBD2. The V gene end was trimmed by 4 bases and the J gene end by 0 bases; junction bases not matched to a gene: 3. Germline V gives CDR1 SGHNT, CDR2 YYREEE (reference sequence). The CDR3 is 16 residues long.

The chain uses TRBV6-5 and TRBJ2-3, with TRBD1 matching over 7 bases. The J segment lost 0 bases and the V segment lost 4 bases, leaving 4 bases of the junction unmatched. CDR1 and CDR2 from the germline V gene are MNHEY and SVGAGI. The CDR3 is 15 residues long. The CDR3 spells CASSFRDSSTDTQYF. The CDR3 region has the DNA TGTGCCAGCAGTTTTCGGGACAGTAGCACAGATACGCAGTATTTT.

This clone came up a few times. The J gene is TRBJ2-5, the V gene TRBV5-1; 7 bases agree with TRBD2. The germline gives CDR1 SGHRS, CDR2 YFSETQ. The V segment lost 2 bases and the J segment 3 bases; nucleotides outside the gene matches: 4. The CDR3 has 14 amino acids. The CDR3 reads CASSFGGGEETQYF. CDR3 DNA sequence: TGCGCCAGCAGCTTTGGGGGGGGAGAAGAGACCCAGTACTTC.

This chain links TRBV9 with TRBJ1-6, with D unclear. The CDR3 loop spans 15 amino acids. From germline, CDR1 is SGDLS and CDR2 YYNGEE. Trimming left V 0 bases short and J 7 bases short, with 11 bases between. The CDR3 here is CASSVGADGNSPLHF. DNA for the CDR3: TGTGCCAGCAGCGTAGGAGCGGACGGGAATTCACCCCTCCACTTT.

This clone was seen at least ten times. The V gene is TRBV4-3, the J gene TRBJ2-6; D not resolved. The V end was cut by 1 base, the J end by 4 bases, with 11 bases between. Germline loops: CDR1 LGHNA, CDR2 YSLEER. This CDR3 comprises 16 residues. The CDR3 DNA follows: TGCGCCAGCAGCCAAGGTCCCTCAAGCGGGGCCAACGTCCTGACTTTC. It encodes CASSQGPSSGANVLTF.

V gene TRBV6-1 combines with J gene TRBJ1-2; D is undetermined. Trimming cost V 7 bases and J 3 bases, with 15 bases left between them. There are 14 residues in the CDR3. CDR1 and CDR2 from the germline V gene are MNHNS and SASEGT. The chain's CDR3 is CASIQTVFDYGYTF. DNA of the CDR3: TGTGCCAGCATCCAGACTGTGTTTGACTATGGCTACACCTTC.

V is TRBV7-8 and J is TRBJ2-4, with no clear D. This CDR3 has 15 residues. The germline gives CDR1 SGHVS, CDR2 FQNEAQ. Trimming left V 1 base short and J 6 bases short, with 13 bases between. CDR3 sequence reads: CASSLGGGNGNIQYF. The CDR3 DNA is TGTGCCAGCAGCTTAGGCGGCGGAAACGGAAACATTCAGTACTTC.

This clone has more than one count but fewer than ten. The CDR3, as DNA: TGTGCCAGCAGCTTCACCCGACTAGAGGGCACAGATACGCAGTATTTT. Residues: CASSFTRLEGTDTQYF. The chain is built from TRBV5-4 and TRBJ2-3; perhaps TRBD2 as D (6 bases). This CDR3 has 16 amino acids. With 2 bases removed from V and 1 base from J, the gap between germline ends came to 14 bases. Germline-derived CDR1 and CDR2 are SGHNT and YYREEE (reference sequence).

In its sample, this clone was seen a few times. This chain connects TRBV6-5 to TRBJ1-2, with 7 positions matching TRBD1. CDR1 and CDR2 (germline): MNHEY, SVGAGI. The V gene end was trimmed by 7 bases and the J gene end by 2 bases; junction bases not matched to a gene: 7. The CDR3 contains 14 residues. CDR3 DNA: TGTGCCAGCACCTCGGACAGGTCGAACTATGGCTACACCTTC. Protein sequence: CASTSDRSNYGYTF.

Points on this clone: One end of the junction does not line up with germline, which may come from a read error. This chain uses TRBV7-7 with TRBJ1-3; a weak D match, TRBD1 (6 bases). The CDR3 loop spans 13 amino acids. Germline-derived CDR1 and CDR2 are SSHAT and FNYEAQ (reference sequence). The CDR3 sequence: CASSSGAGNTIYF. Here the CDR3 DNA reads TGTGCTAGCAGCTCAGGGGCTGGAAACACCATATATTTT.

The rearrangement uses TRBV13 and TRBJ2-3; weak D call: TRBD2 (5 bases). Trimming left V 5 bases short and J 0 bases short, with 12 bases between. There are 15 residues in the CDR3. CDR1 and CDR2 from the germline V gene are PRHDT and FYEKMQ (reference sequence). As DNA, the CDR3 is TGTGCCAGCAGCCTCAGGACTTATAGCACAGATACGCAGTATTTT. The encoded protein is CASSLRTYSTDTQYF. Full variable domain (rest looked up from reference TRBV13 and TRBJ2-3): AAGVIQSPRHLIKEKRETATLKCYPIPRHDTVYWYQQGPGQDPQFLISFYEKMQSDKGSIPDRFSAQQFSDYHSELNMSSLELGDSALYFCASSLRTYSTDTQYFGPGTRLTVL.

This clone was counted a few times. This chain uses TRBV7-8 with TRBJ2-4; 7 bases map to TRBD1. Trimming took 8 bases from V and 5 from J; bases not matched to a gene: 6. Looked up from germline, CDR1 is SGHVS and CDR2 is FQNEAQ. The CDR3 contains 13 residues. The CDR3 spells CASATGWENIQYF. The CDR3 DNA sequence: TGTGCCAGCGCGACAGGGTGGGAAAACATTCAGTACTTC.

This chain joins TRBV7-9 and TRBJ1-2, with TRBD1 identical over 7 bases. The CDR3 loop spans 13 amino acids. Germline values: CDR1 SEHNR, CDR2 FQNEAQ (reference sequence). Trimming took 0 bases from V and 8 from J; bases not matched to a gene: 3. The CDR3 nucleotides are TGTGCCAGCAGCTTAGCACAGGGGTGGGGCTACACCTTC. It codes for CASSLAQGWGYTF.

CDR3 residues: CASSLGRSGRLFF. The CDR3 bases are TGTGCCAGCAGCTTAGGTCGGTCAGGGAGGTTGTTTTTT. The V gene is TRBV7-8, the J gene TRBJ2-2; a possible D gene is TRBD2 (6 bases). There are 13 residues in the CDR3. V lost 1 base and J lost 15, with 15 bases in between. The germline V gene encodes CDR1 SGHVS and CDR2 FQNEAQ. The entire variable domain, with the rest obtained from reference TRBV7-8 and TRBJ2-2, is as follows: GAGVSQSPRYKVAKRGQDVALRCDPISGHVSLFWYQQALGQGPEFLTYFQNEAQLDKSGLPSDRFFAERPEGSVSTLKIQRTQQEDSAVYLCASSLGRSGRLFFGEGSRLTVL.

Here the CDR3 DNA reads TGTGCCAGCGGAGATAAGGGGATGCGGGGAGAGACCCAGTACTTC. Its translation is CASGDKGMRGETQYF. This chain connects TRBV6-1 to TRBJ2-5, with D possibly being TRBD2 (6 bases). CDR1 MNHNS and CDR2 SASEGT come from the germline V gene. This CDR3 is built from 15 residues. The V and J ends lost 8 bases and 4 bases respectively, with 20 bases between them.

This sequence joins TRBV7-9 and TRBJ2-1; 8 nucleotides line up with TRBD2. The CDR3 runs 16 residues. J lost 6 bases, V lost 5 bases, and 12 bases had no gene match. The germline CDR1 and CDR2 sequences are SEHNR and FQNEAQ (reference sequence). The CDR3 coding sequence is TGTGCCAGCAGCCGTGGCCGGGGGGGTTATTTCAATGAGCAGTTCTTC. It codes for CASSRGRGGYFNEQFF. The full variable domain, its missing parts supplied by reference TRBV7-9 and TRBJ2-1, is DTGVSQNPRHKITKRGQNVTFRCDPISEHNRLYWYRQTLGQGPEFLTYFQNEAQLEKSRLLSDRFSAERPKGSFSTLEIQRTEQGDSAMYLCASSRGRGGYFNEQFFGPGTRLTVL.

In its sample, this clone was seen a few times. The junction shows a germline mismatch at one end, possibly a read error. This rearrangement joins TRBV10-3 to TRBJ2-1; D is unclear. The germline V gene encodes CDR1 ENHRY and CDR2 SYGVKD. The CDR3 sequence is 11 residues long. CDR3 nucleotide sequence: TGTGCCAGCAGTTACAACAATGAGCAGTTCTTC. Translated, it gives CASSYNNEQFF.

This clone was seen only a few times. The chain is built from TRBV5-1 and TRBJ1-3; D remains unclear. Germline V gene data show CDR1 as SGHRS and CDR2 as YFSETQ. The CDR3 has 15 amino acids. V was shortened by 3 bases and J by 0 bases, with 10 bases between the two germline ends. This CDR3 reads CASSSDTSSGNTIYF. The CDR3 bases are TGCGCCAGCAGCTCAGACACGAGCTCTGGAAACACCATATATTTT.

J is TRBJ2-6 and V is TRBV19; TRBD1 matches 9 bases. In germline, CDR1 is LNHDA, CDR2 SQIVND (reference sequence). The CDR3 extends over 17 amino acids. V dropped 6 bases and J dropped 0; count of bases not matched to a gene: 6. The CDR3 DNA is TGTGCCAGTAGGCCGATGACAGGGGGCTCTGGGGCCAACGTCCTGACTTTC. Amino acid sequence: CASRPMTGGSGANVLTF.

In its sample, this clone was seen many times. The chain is built from TRBV7-9 and TRBJ2-3; 7 bases align to TRBD2. CDR3 length equals 14 residues. CDR1 and CDR2 (germline): SEHNR, FQNEAQ (reference sequence). V shed 5 bases and J 6 bases; nucleotides not matched to a gene: 8. DNA for the CDR3: TGTGCCAGCAGCGCAGCGGGGAGGGCGGATACGCAGTATTTT. Encoded protein: CASSAAGRADTQYF.

This rearrangement joins TRBV11-2 to TRBJ2-3; 9 bases are a match to TRBD1. Germline assignment: CDR1 SGHAT and CDR2 FQNNGV. Trimming took 5 bases from V and 1 from J; bases not matched to a gene: 1. This CDR3 is 14 amino acids long. This CDR3 reads CASSRQGGTDTQYF. The CDR3 DNA reads TGTGCCAGCAGCCGACAGGGGGGCACAGATACGCAGTATTTT.

This chain links TRBV5-4 with TRBJ2-2, with 9 positions matching TRBD2. In germline, CDR1 is SGHNT, CDR2 YYREEE (reference sequence). V was pared by 4 bases and J by 4 bases, with 8 bases of the junction left unmatched. There are 16 residues in the CDR3. The chain's CDR3 is CASSPRTSVGTGELFF. CDR3 nucleotides: TGTGCCAGCAGCCCCAGGACTAGCGTGGGCACCGGGGAGCTGTTTTTT.

The chain links TRBV7-6 to TRBJ1-1; D is perhaps TRBD1 (6 bases). Trimming cost V 8 bases and J 5 bases, with 12 bases left between them. The CDR3 has 12 residues. CDR1 is SGHVS and CDR2 is FNYEAQ in the germline V gene. The CDR3 is CASRRTVTEAFF. As DNA, the CDR3 is TGTGCCAGCCGTAGGACAGTTACTGAAGCTTTCTTT.

This clone was seen only a few times. The V gene is TRBV6-5, the J gene TRBJ1-2; 9 bases are a match to TRBD1. Germline V lookup: CDR1 MNHEY, CDR2 SVGAGI. V gave up 7 bases and J gave up 8 bases; unmatched junction bases: 8. The CDR3 length is 13 residues. The CDR3 is CASNNRGPWGYTF. CDR3 nucleotides: TGTGCCAGCAACAACAGGGGGCCCTGGGGCTACACCTTC.

This clone appeared a few times. V usage is TRBV6-4 and J usage is TRBJ2-7, with D tentatively TRBD1 (6 bases). The CDR3 length is 15 residues. Germline V CDR1 and CDR2: MRHNA, SNTAGT. Trimming took 6 bases from V and 5 from J, leaving 20 bases between them. CDR3 nucleotides: TGTGCCAGCAGAAAAGGGGTCCACAGGGTCAACGAGCAGTACTTC. Translating it yields CASRKGVHRVNEQYF.

The chain couples TRBV18 to TRBJ1-1; weak D call: TRBD1 (6 bases). Per the germline V gene, CDR1 is KGHSH and CDR2 is LQKENI. The CDR3 is 15 residues long. The germline V and J ends were trimmed by 3 bases and 5 bases, with 16 bases remaining between them. The CDR3 region is CASSPPTLQGTEAFF. CDR3 sequence (DNA): TGTGCCAGCTCACCCCCGACACTGCAGGGGACTGAAGCTTTCTTT.

This clone has at least ten counts. The chain is built from TRBV2 and TRBJ1-6; 9 bases fit TRBD1. Per the germline V gene, CDR1 is SNHLY and CDR2 is FYNNEI. Trimming at V came to 6 bases and at J to 6 bases, leaving 3 bases not matched to a gene. The CDR3 is made up of 14 amino acids. DNA for the CDR3: TGTGCCAGCAGCGTGACAGGGGGTAATTCACCCCTCCACTTT. This sequence encodes CASSVTGGNSPLHF.

V usage is TRBV7-8 and J usage is TRBJ2-5; TRBD2 is a possible D gene (5 bases). V lost 8 bases to trimming and J lost 5 bases, with 21 bases between them. Germline lookup yields CDR1 SGHVS and CDR2 FQNEAQ. The CDR3 sequence is 15 residues long. The DNA for the CDR3 is TGTGCCAGCCGCCCGGGATCATCCCGCCATGAGACCCAGTACTTC. This gives the protein CASRPGSSRHETQYF.

The chain recombines TRBV5-1 with TRBJ2-2, with 8 bases matching TRBD1. This CDR3 is built from 15 residues. The junction had 4 bases not matched to a gene; V was cut back by 2 bases and J by 4 bases. Germline V gene sequence: CDR1 SGHRS, CDR2 YFSETQ. The CDR3 here is CASSFTQGATGELFF. The CDR3 DNA reads as TGCGCCAGCAGCTTCACCCAGGGGGCCACCGGGGAGCTGTTTTTT.

This clone was detected a few times. J is TRBJ1-2 and V is TRBV7-6; TRBD1 might be the D (5 bases). The CDR3 spans 13 residues. V dropped 2 bases and J dropped 3 bases, with 7 bases sitting between them. Per germline, CDR1 SGHVS and CDR2 FNYEAQ. CDR3 protein: CASSLRGDYGYTF. The DNA of the CDR3 is TGTGCCAGCAGCTTACGGGGGGACTATGGCTACACCTTC.

This clone was seen more than once but under ten times. This chain links TRBV11-2 with TRBJ2-7; D perhaps matches TRBD2 (6 bases). The CDR3 has 15 residues. Germline CDR1 and CDR2: SGHAT and FQNNGV. V was trimmed by 5 bases and J by 0 bases, leaving 14 bases between them. The CDR3 region has the DNA TGTGCCAGCAGCCTCACGACTAGTTTCTCCTACGAGCAGTACTTC. The encoded protein is CASSLTTSFSYEQYF.